The rows below give T cell receptor beta chains drawn from one sample of a study of cytomegalovirus exposure and HLA in healthy donors. Sequencing used immunoSEQ multiplex PCR; TCRdb keeps in-frame clones, though not all of them. This repertoire shows about 150,000 clones, approximately 80% found once; its top ten account for 4.5% to 5.5%. The sample consisted of PBMCs. These receptors originate from a man younger than 35 in good health and CMV-seronegative. The CDR3 runs from the conserved cysteine through the conserved F or W. Each record gives: V gene, D gene, clone size, J gene, CDR3 protein, CDR3 DNA. The D gene is left open where the match is weak. Clone size appears in some rows only: once, few, many, or a class for an expanded clone.

TRBV7-6	TRBD1	-	TRBJ2-7	CASTLNRGLKNEQYF	TGTGCCAGCACCCTTAACAGGGGGCTTAAGAACGAGCAGTACTTC
TRBV6-4	TRBD1	once	TRBJ2-7	CASSAGTGFIYEQYF	TGTGCCAGCAGTGCTGGGACAGGGTTTATCTACGAGCAGTACTTC
TRBV10-3	TRBD1	-	TRBJ1-5	CAIRSSTGGDQPQHF	TGTGCCATCAGGTCCTCGACAGGGGGCGATCAGCCCCAGCATTTT
TRBV29-1	TRBD1	-	TRBJ2-2	CSVATGRSTGELFF	TGCAGCGTTGCGACAGGGCGGAGCACCGGGGAGCTGTTTTTT
TRBV5-4	TRBD2	few	TRBJ2-2	CASSLAGGSPGELFF	TGTGCCAGCAGCCTAGCGGGGGGTTCCCCCGGGGAGCTGTTTTTT
TRBV19	-	few	TRBJ2-2	CASSLSTGELFF	TGTGCCAGTAGTCTTTCTACCGGGGAGCTGTTTTTT
TRBV7-9	-	-	TRBJ2-3	CASSQVDTQYF	TGTGCCAGCAGCCAGGTAGATACGCAGTATTTT
TRBV28	-	few	TRBJ1-1	CASRRTRNTEAFF	TGTGCCAGCAGGCGGACACGGAACACTGAAGCTTTCTTT
TRBV29-1	-	-	TRBJ2-5	CSVEAGYQETQYF	TGCAGCGTTGAGGCGGGGTACCAAGAGACCCAGTACTTC
TRBV4-2	TRBD2	-	TRBJ2-2	CASSTSGRARNTGELFF	TGTGCCAGCAGCACTAGCGGGAGGGCCCGGAACACCGGGGAGCTGTTTTTT
TRBV19	TRBD1	-	TRBJ1-5	CASIDRDGARQPQHF	TGTGCCAGTATAGACAGGGATGGGGCTCGTCAGCCCCAGCATTTT
TRBV7-9	-	few	TRBJ2-6	CASSFSRSGGANVLTF	TGTGCCAGCAGCTTTTCACGGTCCGGTGGGGCCAACGTCCTGACTTTC
TRBV4-2	-	few	TRBJ2-3	CASSQVERTDTQYF	TGTGCCAGCAGCCAAGTCGAGCGGACAGATACGCAGTATTTT
TRBV6-6	-	-	TRBJ2-5	CASSYSTGQETQYF	TGTGCCAGCAGTTACTCGACAGGTCAAGAGACCCAGTACTTC
TRBV9	-	-	TRBJ2-7	CASSVNVGGDDLPGYEQYF	TGTGCCAGCAGCGTTAACGTAGGGGGAGATGACCTACCAGGCTACGAGCAGTACTTC
TRBV29-1	-	-	TRBJ2-7	CSVVGQLSYEQYF	TGCAGCGTTGTCGGACAGCTTTCCTACGAGCAGTACTTC
TRBV7-7	TRBD2	-	TRBJ2-5	CASSRLAGYQETQYF	TGTGCTAGCAGCAGACTAGCGGGGTACCAAGAGACCCAGTACTTC
TRBV27	-	-	TRBJ2-1	CASSRLDSDEQFF	TGTGCCAGCAGTCGACTAGACTCTGATGAGCAGTTCTTC
TRBV5-1	-	-	TRBJ1-2	CASSPGGASNYGYTF	TGCGCCAGCAGCCCCGGAGGGGCATCTAACTATGGCTACACCTTC
TRBV6-5	TRBD1	-	TRBJ2-2	CASRAGTGSTGELFF	TGTGCCAGCAGAGCCGGGACAGGGAGTACCGGGGAGCTGTTTTTT
TRBV7-9	TRBD2	once	TRBJ2-1	CASSLVAGEQFF	TGTGCCAGCAGCTTAGTAGCGGGTGAGCAGTTCTTC
TRBV19	-	once	TRBJ1-5	CASVEGWGQIRPQHF	TGTGCCAGTGTCGAAGGGTGGGGCCAAATTAGGCCCCAGCATTTT
TRBV7-2	-	-	TRBJ2-3	CASATGESDTQYF	TGTGCCAGCGCAACGGGGGAGTCGGATACGCAGTATTTT
TRBV5-1	-	-	TRBJ2-7	CASSLVRGSYEQYF	TGCGCCAGCAGCTTGGTTAGGGGATCCTACGAGCAGTACTTC
TRBV7-6	-	-	TRBJ2-3	CASSRTLAITDTQYF	TGTGCCAGCAGCAGAACACTAGCAATCACAGATACGCAGTATTTT
TRBV28	-	-	TRBJ1-5	CASSPYFASLPSRNQPQHF	TGTGCCAGCAGTCCCTACTTCGCCTCTTTACCATCTCGCAATCAGCCCCAGCATTTT
TRBV9	TRBD1	-	TRBJ1-2	CASSGTGENNYGYTF	TGTGCCAGCAGCGGAACAGGGGAAAATAACTATGGCTACACCTTC
TRBV10-3	TRBD2	-	TRBJ2-7	CAISEPHALAGAEEQYF	TGTGCCATCAGTGAGCCTCATGCACTAGCGGGAGCGGAGGAGCAGTACTTC
TRBV5-1	TRBD1	-	TRBJ1-1	CASSLGQGGTEAFF	TGCGCCAGCAGCTTGGGACAGGGTGGCACTGAAGCTTTCTTT
TRBV7-9	-	-	TRBJ2-3	CASRSTSYTQYF	TGTGCCAGCAGATCAACTAGCTATACGCAGTATTTT
TRBV2	TRBD1	-	TRBJ1-2	CASRSRGYEGGYTF	TGTGCCAGCAGATCCAGGGGGTATGAGGGCGGCTACACCTTC
TRBV9	-	-	TRBJ1-3	CASSPPSNTIYF	TGTGCCAGCAGCCCCCCCTCAAACACCATATATTTT
TRBV7-6	TRBD1	-	TRBJ2-7	CASSLGTGPYEQYF	TGTGCCAGCAGCTTAGGGACAGGGCCCTACGAGCAGTACTTC
TRBV9	-	-	TRBJ2-2	CASSVTGNTGELFF	TGTGCCAGCAGCGTAACTGGGAACACCGGGGAGCTGTTTTTT
TRBV18	-	once	TRBJ2-2	CASSAPGSDNTGELFF	TGTGCCAGCTCAGCACCGGGCAGTGACAACACCGGGGAGCTGTTTTTT
TRBV15	TRBD2	-	TRBJ2-5	CATSRGDSGRAWGETQYF	TGTGCCACCAGCAGAGGGGATAGCGGGAGGGCCTGGGGGGAGACCCAGTACTTC
TRBV28	TRBD2	-	TRBJ2-1	CASNDPSGGNNEQFF	TGTGCCAGCAACGACCCTAGCGGGGGGAACAATGAGCAGTTCTTC
TRBV2	-	-	TRBJ2-3	CASTKGGWDTQYF	TGTGCCAGCACGAAAGGGGGTTGGGATACGCAGTATTTT
TRBV28	-	-	TRBJ1-5	CASRPSGQPQHF	TGTGCCAGCAGACCGTCGGGACAGCCCCAGCATTTT
TRBV11-3	TRBD1	-	TRBJ1-1	CASSVGQVNTEAFF	TGTGCCAGCAGCGTCGGACAGGTTAACACTGAAGCTTTCTTT
TRBV2	TRBD2	-	TRBJ2-3	CASSLLAGGSTDTQYF	TGTGCCAGCAGTTTACTAGCGGGGGGAAGCACAGATACGCAGTATTTT
TRBV19	-	-	TRBJ2-5	CASSIGGAAETQYF	TGTGCCAGTAGTATTGGAGGGGCGGCGGAGACCCAGTACTTC
TRBV30	-	-	TRBJ1-1	CAWIRLRMNTEAFF	TGTGCCTGGATCCGACTCAGAATGAACACTGAAGCTTTCTTT